The present T cell receptor (beta chain) was sequenced within a study of read filtering for tumor transcriptome and immune sequencing. Study-level background: Patients were some 16 male and some 15 female, mean age 65.9 years, range 47 to 80. Whole-transcriptome libraries were prepared after DNase treatment.

Only a few counts were recorded for this clonotype. This library used around 0.4 ug RNA and molecular barcoded adaptors spanning alpha/delta and beta/gamma chains. From the reads, TCRdb called clonotypes with MiXCR, one entry per CDR3 protein. Of about 41,000 distinct CDR3 sequences in the sample, about an eighth were seen once. Germline CDR1 reads SGDLS; CDR2 reads YYNGEE. The CDR3 extends over 15 amino acids. V shed 0 bases and J shed 0 bases, with 10 bases lying between them. Every patient had bone marrow sampled while the disease was active. The genes are TRBV9 and TRBJ2-7; D uncertain. The sequencing sample was made of a population of CD138-negative cells sorted from bone marrow. This TCR was sampled from a donor at least 40 years old with multiple myeloma. The CDR3 sequence: CASSVGSGFSYEQYF. The CDR3 DNA follows: TGTGCCAGCAGCGTAGGTAGTGGATTCTCCTACGAGCAGTACTTC. The complete variable domain, with remaining parts taken from reference TRBV9 and TRBJ2-7, reads DSGVTQTPKHLITATGQRVTLRCSPRSGDLSVYWYQQSLDQGLQFLIQYYNGEERAKGNILERFSAQQFPDLHSELNLSSLELGDSALYFCASSVGSGFSYEQYFGPGTRLTVT.